This T cell receptor (beta chain) came from a study of blood T cells in healthy people across ages. Regarding the study as a whole: Estimates of total diversity, which came from one million sequenced T cells, were considered to be underestimates. Greater diversity and more naive CD4+ cells were seen in long-lived donors than in aged donors.

In its sample, this clonotype was seen a few times. Its antigen remains unidentified. Donors were healthy Caucasian individuals from Russia aged about 6 to 100. Combining a sample-barcoded 5' primer with a J-beta primer mix, a second PCR ran for roughly 7 to 12 cycles. TCRdb called the 5' RACE reads again in MiXCR, with one record for every CDR3 protein. Among some 1,000,000 distinct CDR3 sequences listed, about 23% were seen once. V dropped 2 bases and J dropped 3 bases, with 14 bases sitting between them. There are 15 residues in the CDR3. The germline V gene encodes CDR1 SGDLS and CDR2 YYNGEE. Another study also made use of these data, one on T cells of mothers and their children.

The receptor was derived from a girl aged 2 to 10 in good health. The J gene is TRBJ2-5, the V gene TRBV9; D assignment may be TRBD1 or TRBD2 (5 bases each). The specimen sequenced was blood. CDR3 DNA sequence: TGTGCCAGCAGCGTGGACCCGGGGACCGAAGAGACCCAGTACTTC. Translated: CASSVDPGTEETQYF.